The 21 T cell receptor beta chains below all came from one sample that was sequenced in a study of T cells after yellow fever vaccination (dated by TCRdb to between 2019 and 2020). This specimen's treatment or condition label, per the study, means: live attenuated yellow fever vaccine strain. Libraries came from 5' RACE. The sequencing machine was an Illumina HiSeq 2500. TCRdb took the public reads, trimmed them with fastp at Q25, ran MiXCR for clone calling and kept in-frame beta chains. CDR3 protein duplicates are merged, each entry listing the most common genes and DNA. This sample comprises about 74,000 distinct CDR3 sequences, more than 5.5% of them detected only once. The top ten hold roughly a third of the sample. The material was CD8+ T cells sorted from PBMCs, obtained less than 6 days after the first yellow fever vaccination. These receptor sequences come from a man between 18 and 29 years old who received the YFV17D yellow fever vaccine.

For this clonotype: A much larger clonotype is one base distant, so this may be a read error. Here the CDR3 DNA reads TGTGCCAGCAGCCCACCTTTGGTGGGCCTGACCGGGGAGCTGTTTTTT. This codes for CASSPPLVGLTGELFF. This chain connects TRBV7-9 to TRBJ2-2; no firm D call. The CDR3 covers 16 residues. V shed 5 bases and J shed 5 bases, with 18 bases lying between them. Germline V gene lookup returns CDR1 SEHNR and CDR2 FQNEAQ (reference sequence).

This clonotype showed up just a few times. The V call is TRBV28, the J call TRBJ1-2; 10 nucleotides align to TRBD1. The V gene end was trimmed by 2 bases and the J gene end by 5 bases; junction bases not matched to a gene: 5. The CDR3 length is 15 residues. The germline gives CDR1 MDHEN, CDR2 SYDVKM. The CDR3 nucleotides are TGTGCCAGCAGTTTACAGGACAGGGGGACGTATGGCTACACCTTC. This translates into CASSLQDRGTYGYTF.

The table lists this clonotype with a few counts. The chain carries TRBV9 and TRBJ2-5; perhaps TRBD1 as D (5 bases). The CDR3 totals 17 residues. The ends were cut back, 4 bases at V and 5 bases at J, with 24 bases in the middle. The V gene's germline CDR1 is SGDLS and CDR2 YYNGEE. CDR3 DNA sequence: TGTGCCAGCAGCCGCTCGGACACTACTGACGTAGGGGAGACCCAGTACTTC. Its protein is CASSRSDTTDVGETQYF.

This clonotype has ten or more counts. This sequence joins TRBV12-3 or TRBV12-4 and TRBJ2-5; no clear D. CDR3 length: 14 residues. V gave up 1 base and J gave up 5 bases, with 11 bases separating them. The CDR3 DNA reads TGTGCCAGCAGTTTAGGGGCCGGGCGGGAGACCCAGTACTTC. This sequence encodes CASSLGAGRETQYF.

Only a few counts were recorded for this clonotype. The V gene is TRBV19, the J gene TRBJ2-5; the match to TRBD2 covers 7 bases. CDR3 length: 16 residues. CDR1 LNHDA and CDR2 SQIVND come from the germline V gene (reference sequence). The J segment lost 4 bases and the V segment lost 3 bases, leaving 11 bases of the junction unmatched. The CDR3 sequence: CASSMLMVGGRETQYF. The CDR3 bases are TGTGCCAGTAGTATGCTTATGGTCGGGGGGAGAGAGACCCAGTACTTC.

CDR3 DNA: TGTGCCAGCAGTTTCCTTGTTAGCGGCCTCACCGGGGAGCTGTTTTTT. This translates into CASSFLVSGLTGELFF. V usage is TRBV27 and J usage is TRBJ2-2; the D gene is possibly TRBD2 (6 bases). Germline V lookup: CDR1 MNHEY, CDR2 SMNVEV (reference sequence). Trimming shortened V by 3 bases and J by 4 bases, and 15 bases separated the two germline ends. The CDR3 contains 16 residues.

A few counts support this clonotype. The chain recombines TRBV6-1 with TRBJ2-7, with a tentative D call TRBD2 (5 bases). Germline CDR1 MNHNS, CDR2 SASEGT. The CDR3 is 11 residues long. The CDR3 reads CASGEGHEQYV. Written as DNA, the CDR3 is TGTGCCAGCGGTGAGGGCCACGAGCAGTACGTC.

This clonotype was counted a few times. The chain links TRBV6-1 to TRBJ2-1; 7 nucleotides line up with TRBD1. CDR1 and CDR2 (germline): MNHNS, SASEGT. V shed 2 bases and J 7 bases; nucleotides not matched to a gene: 2. This CDR3 spans 13 amino acids. CDR3 in DNA: TGTGCCAGCAGTGAACTCAGGGGGAATGAGCAGTTCTTC. It is translated as CASSELRGNEQFF.

This clonotype appeared a few times. The chain is built from TRBV5-6 and TRBJ2-7; D may be TRBD1 (5 bases). V lost 4 bases to trimming and J lost 2 bases, with 16 bases between them. Germline V gives CDR1 SGHDT, CDR2 YYEEEE. The CDR3 runs 15 residues. This CDR3 is CASSGGRTDTYEQYF. In DNA, the CDR3 is TGTGCCAGCAGCGGCGGCCGGACGGACACCTACGAGCAGTACTTC.

This clonotype was seen only a few times. The CDR3 DNA sequence: TGTGCCAGCAGCTTAACAGGACCCTATGGCTACACCTTC. Protein product: CASSLTGPYGYTF. The chain carries TRBV7-9 and TRBJ1-2, with a weak D call TRBD1 (5 bases). Germline-derived CDR1 and CDR2 are SEHNR and FQNEAQ (reference sequence). The CDR3 totals 13 residues. V was clipped by 2 bases and J by 4 bases, with 8 bases between them.

This clonotype was counted between two and nine times. The chain links TRBV11-2 to TRBJ2-3; no clear D gene. The CDR3 extends over 16 amino acids. Germline CDR1 reads SGHAT; CDR2 reads FQNNGV. Between the trimmed V and J ends, which lost 6 bases and 4 bases, there was a span of 20 bases. The CDR3 sequence is CASSRMLRIESDTQYF. The CDR3 nucleotides read TGTGCCAGCAGTCGAATGCTGCGCATCGAGTCAGATACGCAGTATTTT.

This clonotype appeared many times. The J gene is TRBJ1-4, the V gene TRBV7-9; tentative D call: TRBD1 (6 bases). CDR3 size: 16 residues. Germline CDR1 SEHNR, CDR2 FQNEAQ (reference sequence). The V end was cut by 5 bases, the J end by 7 bases, with 20 bases between. CDR3 nucleotides: TGTGCCAGCAGCCTCTCACCGACAGGCCTGGGTGAAAAACTGTTTTTT. It translates to CASSLSPTGLGEKLFF.

This clonotype was counted a few times. The chain links TRBV9 to TRBJ2-3, with TRBD2 matching 15 bases. Trimming cost V 0 bases and J 3 bases; bases outside gene matches: 8. The CDR3 runs to 19 residues. CDR1 and CDR2 from the germline V gene are SGDLS and YYNGEE. DNA for the CDR3: TGTGCCAGCAGCGTAGGAAGTGGACTAGCGGGGGGGCAGACAGATACGCAGTATTTT. Amino acid sequence: CASSVGSGLAGGQTDTQYF.

This clonotype was seen many times. The chain recombines TRBV12-3 or TRBV12-4 with TRBJ2-2; 7 positions agree with TRBD1. V was pared by 5 bases and J by 4 bases, with 10 bases of the junction left unmatched. There are 16 residues in the CDR3. This CDR3 is CASSTHQGDPTGELFF. The DNA of the CDR3 is TGTGCCAGCAGTACACACCAGGGGGACCCCACCGGGGAGCTGTTTTTT.

Regarding this clonotype: A read error may produce the germline difference seen at one junction end. V is TRBV4-2 and J is TRBJ2-3; D remains ambiguous. The CDR3 has 16 amino acids. The germline V gene has CDR1 LGHNA and CDR2 YNFKEQ. DNA for the CDR3: TGTGCCATCAGCCTAGGGCTTCTGGCAGGCACAGATACGCAGTATTTT. Amino acids: CAISLGLLAGTDTQYF.

This clonotype was found many times. The chain employs TRBV7-6 and TRBJ1-2; D remains ambiguous. Trimming removed 4 bases at V and 2 bases at J, with 8 bases between. Per germline, CDR1 SGHVS and CDR2 FNYEAQ. The CDR3 spans 13 residues. The CDR3 region has the DNA TGTGCCAGCAGCTCAACCGGGAACTATGGCTACACCTTC. Its protein is CASSSTGNYGYTF.

This clonotype was picked up a small number of times. V and J are TRBV4-1 and TRBJ2-7; tentative D call: TRBD2 (6 bases). CDR1 MGHRA and CDR2 YSYEKL come from the germline V gene. The CDR3 covers 15 residues. V was clipped by 1 base and J by 2 bases, with 12 bases between them. DNA of the CDR3: TGCGCCAGCAGCCAAGTCGCGGGGTCTGCCTACGAGCAGTACTTC. This translates into CASSQVAGSAYEQYF.

At least ten counts were recorded for this clonotype. V is TRBV5-4 and J is TRBJ2-7; D remains ambiguous. Germline CDR1 SGHNT, CDR2 YYREEE (reference sequence). Between the trimmed V and J ends, which lost 0 bases and 4 bases, there was a span of 5 bases. The CDR3 has 12 amino acids. For the CDR3, the DNA is TGTGCCAGCAGCTTGGGGAATTACGAGCAGTACTTC. Translation: CASSLGNYEQYF.

In DNA, the CDR3 is TGCGCCAGCAGCTTGGACCAGGATCAGCCCCAGCATTTT. Encoded protein: CASSLDQDQPQHF. V is TRBV5-1 and J is TRBJ1-5; the D is unclear. Trimming removed 0 bases from V and 5 bases from J, with 6 bases in between. The CDR3 has 13 amino acids. Germline loops: CDR1 SGHRS, CDR2 YFSETQ.

This clonotype was counted at least ten times. The rearrangement uses TRBV19 and TRBJ1-2, with 7 bases aligning to TRBD1. This CDR3 spans 13 amino acids. Trimming removed 6 bases from V and 4 bases from J; junction bases left unmatched: 5. Germline loops: CDR1 LNHDA, CDR2 SQIVND (reference sequence). The CDR3 DNA follows: TGTGCCAGTAGACCGGGACAGAGCTATGGCTACACCTTC. Translation: CASRPGQSYGYTF.

This clonotype was detected only a few times. Here the CDR3 DNA reads TGCGCCAGCAGCTCAAAGACAGGTGGGACTGAAGCTTTCTTT. Its protein is CASSSKTGGTEAFF. The chain links TRBV5-1 to TRBJ1-1; TRBD1 is a possible D gene (6 bases). The V end lost 3 bases, the J end lost 5 bases, and 14 bases lay between the germline ends. CDR1 is SGHRS and CDR2 is YFSETQ in the germline V gene. The CDR3 covers 14 residues.